This passage covers 28 T cell receptor beta chains from one sample sequenced in a study of T cell changes during pregnancy in multiple sclerosis. Data came from immunoSEQ multiplex PCR; TCRdb stores just in-frame clones and leaves some out. The table shows some 27,000 clones, with approximately 88% occurring only once. Sequenced material: CD4+ T cells from peripheral blood mononuclear cells, taken in the first trimester of pregnancy. These receptors all come from a female donor in good health, enrolled as a control in a pregnancy study.

This clone came up a few times. Here the CDR3 DNA reads TGTGCCAGCAGCCGGGGGGGAGCGGGAGGATCAGATACGCAGTATTTT. This sequence encodes CASSRGGAGGSDTQYF. V usage is TRBV5-4 and J usage is TRBJ2-3, with 9 bases matching TRBD2. This CDR3 spans 16 amino acids. The germline V gene encodes CDR1 SGHNT and CDR2 YYREEE (reference sequence). V was clipped by 4 bases and J by 4 bases; unmatched bases: 10.

V gene TRBV29-1 combines with J gene TRBJ2-5; no reliable D call. There are 11 residues in the CDR3. The germline V gene has CDR1 SQVTM and CDR2 ANQGSEA. The CDR3 is CGKEYQETQYF. CDR3 bases: TGCGGCAAGGAGTACCAAGAGACCCAGTACTTC.

The chain is built from TRBV30 and TRBJ1-2, with TRBD1 matching 10 bases. Germline V gene data show CDR1 as GTSNPN and CDR2 as SVGIG (reference sequence). The V and J ends lost 4 bases and 7 bases, in that order; junction bases with no gene match: 6. This CDR3 contains 13 residues. The CDR3 DNA sequence: TGTGCCTGGATGGACAGGGGGAATGGTGGCTACACCTTC. Translated, it gives CAWMDRGNGGYTF.

This clone was seen only a few times. The V gene is TRBV29-1, the J gene TRBJ2-7, with 7 bases aligning to TRBD2. Germline CDR1 SQVTM, CDR2 ANQGSEA. This CDR3 region has 13 residues. Trimming at V came to 3 bases and at J to 2 bases, leaving 4 bases not matched to a gene. The CDR3 spells CSVETREPYEQYF. The CDR3 nucleotides are TGCAGCGTTGAGACGCGGGAGCCCTACGAGCAGTACTTC.

The rearrangement links TRBV11-2 to TRBJ1-5, with 7 bases lining up with TRBD1. V lost 5 bases and J lost 7; bases outside the gene matches: 11. The CDR3 length is 15 residues. The V gene's germline CDR1 is SGHAT and CDR2 FQNNGV. The CDR3 protein is CASSPRQGSRQPQHF. In DNA, the CDR3 is TGTGCCAGCAGCCCCCGACAGGGATCGCGGCAGCCCCAGCATTTT.

V gene TRBV7-2 combines with J gene TRBJ2-5; the match to TRBD1 covers 7 bases. V was clipped by 6 bases and J by 1 base; unmatched bases: 2. The CDR3 has 13 residues. From germline, CDR1 is SGHTA and CDR2 FQGNSA. CDR3 nucleotide sequence: TGTGCCAGCAGGGACAGGTCCCAAGAGACCCAGTACTTC. This encodes CASRDRSQETQYF.

This clone came up once. The rearrangement uses TRBV12-2 and TRBJ1-5. TRBV12-2 is listed as a pseudogene. This CDR3 region has 15 residues. The CDR3 sequence: CASRLIPNSDQPQHF. CDR3 DNA sequence: TGTGCAAGTCGCTTGATACCTAATTCGGATCAGCCCCAGCATTTT.

This rearrangement joins TRBV28 to TRBJ2-7; 7 positions agree with TRBD1. Trimming took 8 bases from V and 3 from J; bases not matched to a gene: 4. The germline CDR1 and CDR2 sequences are MDHEN and SYDVKM. The CDR3 is made up of 12 amino acids. CDR3 coding DNA: TGTGCCAGCCGGGACAGCTTCTACGAGCAGTACTTC. Its translation: CASRDSFYEQYF.

This clone has more than one count but fewer than ten. The DNA is left out, because the CDR3 cannot be placed on it with certainty; the CDR3 is given as TCRdb lists it. The chain couples TRBV30 to TRBJ1-1; the DNA was not compared with TRBD1, the D call given in the table. Germline CDR1 is GTSNPN and CDR2 is SVGIG (reference sequence). The CDR3 sequence runs 15 residues, both termini included. The chain's CDR3 is CAWGTGSIFPGSHFF.

The genes are TRBV2 and TRBJ2-7; no definite D call. Trimming left V 2 bases short and J 1 base short, with 6 bases between. Looked up from germline, CDR1 is SNHLY and CDR2 is FYNNEI. CDR3 length equals 13 residues. CDR3 in DNA: TGTGCCAGCAGTGAACCCTTTTCCTACGAGCAGTACTTC. Protein product: CASSEPFSYEQYF.

J is TRBJ2-7 and V is TRBV5-5, with a tentative D call TRBD2 (6 bases). Deletions cut 2 bases from V and 5 bases from J, with 20 bases between. Per germline, CDR1 SGHKS and CDR2 YYEKEE (reference sequence). This CDR3 comprises 16 residues. The CDR3 is CASSFPPGLGRNEQYF. For the CDR3, the DNA is TGTGCCAGCAGCTTCCCGCCGGGACTCGGTAGGAACGAGCAGTACTTC.

V usage is TRBV2 and J usage is TRBJ2-3, with TRBD1 identical over 7 bases. Germline assignment: CDR1 SNHLY and CDR2 FYNNEI. Losses at the gene ends were 1 base for V and 5 bases for J; bases not matched to a gene: 0. This CDR3 is 13 amino acids long. CDR3 region: CASSEGQGDTQYF. The CDR3 DNA reads as TGTGCCAGCAGTGAAGGACAGGGAGATACGCAGTATTTT.

The chain carries TRBV7-2 and TRBJ2-1; 7 positions agree with TRBD2. Germline V gene sequence: CDR1 SGHTA, CDR2 FQGNSA. The CDR3 contains 16 residues. Trimming removed 1 base from V and 6 bases from J; junction bases left unmatched: 9. The CDR3 reads CASSLGLGGSVNEQFF. The DNA of the CDR3 is TGTGCCAGCAGCTTAGGACTAGGCGGGAGTGTCAATGAGCAGTTCTTC.

The rearrangement joins TRBV2 to TRBJ1-4; D is unclear. V was trimmed by 6 bases and J by 8 bases, leaving 19 bases between them. The germline CDR1 and CDR2 sequences are SNHLY and FYNNEI. CDR3 length: 15 residues. The CDR3, as DNA: TGTGCCAGCAGACCCCGATCGGGGAGAGAGGAAAAACTGTTTTTT. This encodes CASRPRSGREEKLFF.

The chain recombines TRBV19 with TRBJ2-1; maybe TRBD1 (6 bases). The germline V and J ends were trimmed by 7 bases and 0 bases, with 22 bases remaining between them. In germline, CDR1 is LNHDA, CDR2 SQIVND (reference sequence). The CDR3 has 18 amino acids. This CDR3 is CASNPQGSGRSSYNEQFF. The CDR3, as DNA: TGTGCCAGTAATCCTCAGGGGTCTGGACGGTCCTCCTACAATGAGCAGTTCTTC.

The chain combines TRBV5-5 with TRBJ1-1; maybe TRBD1 (6 bases). Trimming took 3 bases from V and 8 from J, leaving 20 bases between them. The CDR3 extends over 15 amino acids. Germline-derived CDR1 and CDR2 are SGHKS and YYEKEE (reference sequence). The DNA for the CDR3 is TGTGCCAGCAGCTGGTCTGTAGGGGGAAAATACGAAGCTTTCTTT. Translating gives CASSWSVGGKYEAFF.

This rearrangement joins TRBV19 to TRBJ1-4; the match to TRBD1 covers 7 bases. Trimming at V came to 5 bases and at J to 8 bases, leaving 11 bases not matched to a gene. Germline CDR1 is LNHDA and CDR2 is SQIVND (reference sequence). The length of the CDR3 is 15 residues. CDR3 sequence reads: CASSSGQDGAEKLFF. CDR3 DNA: TGTGCCAGTAGTTCCGGACAGGACGGCGCAGAAAAACTGTTTTTT.

V usage is TRBV11-2 and J usage is TRBJ2-7, with D possibly TRBD2 on 5 matching bases. Germline V lookup: CDR1 SGHAT, CDR2 FQNNGV. Trimming cost V 3 bases and J 6 bases, with 15 bases left between them. The CDR3 has 14 amino acids. The CDR3 nucleotides read TGTGCCAGCAGCTTGGGATTGAGGGCCTCCGAGCAGTACTTC. Translated: CASSLGLRASEQYF.

This rearrangement joins TRBV28 to TRBJ2-5; tentative D call: TRBD2 (5 bases). This CDR3 comprises 16 residues. V was shortened by 3 bases and J by 4 bases, with 18 bases between the two germline ends. Germline CDR1 reads MDHEN; CDR2 reads SYDVKM. The DNA for the CDR3 is TGTGCCAGCAGTTTTTCCGGTTGGCGGGCCGGAGAGACCCAGTACTTC. Translated, it gives CASSFSGWRAGETQYF.

The chain employs TRBV7-5 and TRBJ2-7; TRBD2 is the table's D call and was not checked against the DNA. TRBV7-5 is termed a pseudogene. The CDR3 is made up of 16 amino acids. The CDR3 sequence: CARSLFASVRSYEQYF. For the CDR3, the DNA is TGTGCCAGAAGCTTATTCGCTAGCGTCAGATCCTACGAGCAGTACTTC.

V gene TRBV7-2 combines with J gene TRBJ2-6; D unresolved. The V gene lost 1 base and the J gene lost 0 bases, with 10 bases spanning the gap. CDR3 length: 17 amino acids. CDR1 and CDR2 (germline): SGHTA, FQGNSA. The CDR3 reads CASSLVAAYSGANVLTF. The CDR3 region has the DNA TGTGCCAGCAGCTTAGTGGCGGCCTACTCTGGGGCCAACGTCCTGACTTTC.

The chain combines TRBV5-1 with TRBJ2-5; 11 bases agree with TRBD2. The CDR3 extends over 15 amino acids. The V segment lost 4 bases and the J segment 2 bases; nucleotides outside the gene matches: 4. Germline lookup yields CDR1 SGHRS and CDR2 YFSETQ. CDR3 nucleotide sequence: TGCGCCAGCAGCACGGGACTAGCGGTTCAAGAGACCCAGTACTTC. This translates into CASSTGLAVQETQYF.

The J gene is TRBJ2-2, the V gene TRBV6-5, with D possibly matching TRBD2 (6 bases). Germline values: CDR1 MNHEY, CDR2 SVGAGI. V was cut by 6 bases and J by 7 bases, with 15 bases left in between. The CDR3 extends over 14 amino acids. The CDR3 sequence: CASRPRGLHGELFF. The DNA for the CDR3 is TGTGCCAGCAGACCCCGGGGGTTGCACGGGGAGCTGTTTTTT.

The V gene is TRBV28, the J gene TRBJ2-3, with 14 bases identical to TRBD2. Trimming removed 6 bases from V and 4 bases from J; junction bases left unmatched: 6. CDR1 is MDHEN, CDR2 SYDVKM, per germline. This CDR3 has 16 amino acids. Written as DNA, the CDR3 is TGTGCCAGCAGCGGGACTAGCGGGAGTTCAGCAGATACGCAGTATTTT. This gives the protein CASSGTSGSSADTQYF.

The chain carries TRBV28 and TRBJ2-1, with TRBD2 identical over 12 bases. Trimming removed 5 bases from V and 3 bases from J; junction bases left unmatched: 8. This CDR3 is built from 17 residues. The germline V gene has CDR1 MDHEN and CDR2 SYDVKM. CDR3 residues: CASSLAGGPGSYNEQFF. The CDR3 nucleotides are TGTGCCAGCAGTCTAGCGGGAGGGCCGGGGAGCTACAATGAGCAGTTCTTC.

About this clone: The junction departs from germline at one end; a sequencing error may be responsible. The chain joins TRBV29-1 to TRBJ2-2; D is perhaps TRBD1 (6 bases). The CDR3 runs to 13 residues. Germline CDR1 is SQVTM and CDR2 is ANQGSEA. CDR3 nucleotides: TGCAGCGTAAGCCGGGTGGGACACCGGGGAGCTGTTTTT. It specifies CSVSRVGHRGAVF.

The rearrangement links TRBV2 to TRBJ1-1; 11 nucleotides align to TRBD1. Germline V gene data show CDR1 as SNHLY and CDR2 as FYNNEI. The CDR3 runs to 16 residues. J gave up 5 bases and V 2 bases, and 7 bases lay outside the gene matches. This CDR3 is CASSETGQGAGTEAFF. CDR3 coding DNA: TGTGCCAGCAGTGAAACCGGACAGGGGGCTGGTACTGAAGCTTTCTTT.

This chain links TRBV7-8 with TRBJ2-5; 8 positions agree with TRBD2. CDR1 is SGHVS and CDR2 is FQNEAQ in the germline V gene. V was pared by 6 bases and J by 1 base, with 7 bases of the junction left unmatched. This CDR3 has 15 amino acids. CDR3: CASSRSGGLQETQYF. The CDR3 coding sequence is TGTGCCAGCAGTAGAAGCGGGGGTCTCCAAGAGACCCAGTACTTC.